The text below deals with one TCR beta chain. Antigen specificity is unknown. The ends lost 8 bases at V and 1 base at J; junction bases unmatched: 5. Per the germline V gene, CDR1 is KGHSH and CDR2 is LQKENI. The CDR3 runs to 14 residues. The PCR had 60 Vbeta and 13 Jbeta primers. Some clones are missing from TCRdb's copy, which holds only in-frame ones; the method was immunoSEQ multiplex PCR. The sample has around 98,000 clones; roughly 70% are singletons. The data derive from a study of cytomegalovirus exposure and HLA in healthy donors. Study results and caveats: Later on, an analysis found that several of the most significant clusters appeared to be linked to common viral pathogens, which included parvovirus B19.

Material: PBMCs. The sequence came from a man in his fifties or sixties in good health and CMV-seronegative. The J gene is TRBJ1-1, the V gene TRBV18; TRBD1 matches 9 bases. As DNA, the CDR3 is TGTGCCAGCCTGCAGGGACAGGGGAACACTGAAGCTTTCTTT. This encodes CASLQGQGNTEAFF. Using reference TRBV18 and TRBJ1-1 for the parts outside the CDR3, the full variable domain is NAGVMQNPRHLVRRRGQEARLRCSPMKGHSHVYWYRQLPEEGLKFMVYLQKENIIDESGMPKERFSAEFPKEGPSILRIQQVVRGDSAAYFCASLQGQGNTEAFFGQGTRLTVV.